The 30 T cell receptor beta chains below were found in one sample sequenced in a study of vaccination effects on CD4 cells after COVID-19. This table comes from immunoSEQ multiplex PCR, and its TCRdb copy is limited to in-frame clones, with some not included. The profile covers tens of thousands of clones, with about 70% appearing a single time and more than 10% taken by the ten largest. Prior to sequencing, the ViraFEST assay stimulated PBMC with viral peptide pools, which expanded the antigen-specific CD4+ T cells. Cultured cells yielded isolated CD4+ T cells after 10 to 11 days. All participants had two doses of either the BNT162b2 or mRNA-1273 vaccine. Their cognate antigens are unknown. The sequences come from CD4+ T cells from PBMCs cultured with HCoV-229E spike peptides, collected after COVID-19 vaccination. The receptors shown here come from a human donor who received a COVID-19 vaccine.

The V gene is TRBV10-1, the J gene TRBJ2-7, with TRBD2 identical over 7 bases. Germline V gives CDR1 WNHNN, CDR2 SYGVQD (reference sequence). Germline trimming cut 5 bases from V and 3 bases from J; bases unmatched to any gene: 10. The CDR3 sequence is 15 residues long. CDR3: CASSNARERDYEQYF. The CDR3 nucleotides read TGCGCCAGCAGTAACGCGCGGGAGAGGGACTACGAGCAGTACTTC.

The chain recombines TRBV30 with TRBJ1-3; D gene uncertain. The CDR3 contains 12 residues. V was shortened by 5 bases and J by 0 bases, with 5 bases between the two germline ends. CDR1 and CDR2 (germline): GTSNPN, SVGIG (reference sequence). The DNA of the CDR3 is TGTGCCTGGGTAGGCTCTGGAAACACCATATATTTT. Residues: CAWVGSGNTIYF. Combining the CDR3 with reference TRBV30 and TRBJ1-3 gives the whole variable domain SQTIHQWPATLVQPVGSPLSLECTVEGTSNPNLYWYRQAAGRGLQLLFYSVGIGQISSEVPQNLSASRPQDRQFILSSKKLLLSDSGFYLCAWVGSGNTIYFGEGSWLTVV.

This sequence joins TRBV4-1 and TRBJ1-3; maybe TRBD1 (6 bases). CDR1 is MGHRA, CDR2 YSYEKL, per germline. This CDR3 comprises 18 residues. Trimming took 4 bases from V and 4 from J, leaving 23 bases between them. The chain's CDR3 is CASSPSTGTNLPGNTIYF. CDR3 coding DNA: TGCGCCAGCAGCCCGTCGACAGGAACGAACTTACCGGGAAACACCATATATTTT.

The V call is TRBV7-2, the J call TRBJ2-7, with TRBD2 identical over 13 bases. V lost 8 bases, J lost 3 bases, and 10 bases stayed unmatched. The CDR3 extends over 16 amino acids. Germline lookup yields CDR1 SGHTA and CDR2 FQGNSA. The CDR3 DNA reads TGTGCCAGCCGCCTCCCCGGGACTAGCGGGAACTACGAGCAGTACTTC. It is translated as CASRLPGTSGNYEQYF.

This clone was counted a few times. The CDR3 loop reads CAISDNNKEQFF. The CDR3 nucleotides read TGTGCCATCAGTGACAATAATAAGGAGCAGTTCTTC. J is TRBJ2-1 and V is TRBV10-3; D unclear. Trimming removed 3 bases from V and 10 bases from J, with 10 bases in between. This CDR3 has 12 amino acids. CDR1 and CDR2 (germline): ENHRY, SYGVKD.

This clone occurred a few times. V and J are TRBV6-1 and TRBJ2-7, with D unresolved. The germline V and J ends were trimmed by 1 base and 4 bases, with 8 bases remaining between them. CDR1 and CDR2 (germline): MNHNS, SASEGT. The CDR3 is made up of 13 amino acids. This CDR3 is CASSEGFRYEQYF. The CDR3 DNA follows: TGTGCCAGCAGTGAAGGGTTCCGGTACGAGCAGTACTTC.

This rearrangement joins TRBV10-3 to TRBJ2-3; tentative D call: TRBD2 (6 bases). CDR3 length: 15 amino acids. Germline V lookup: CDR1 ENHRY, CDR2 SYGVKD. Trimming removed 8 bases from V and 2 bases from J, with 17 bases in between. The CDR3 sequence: CAIGSFSGTTDTQYF. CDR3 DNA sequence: TGTGCCATCGGATCGTTTAGCGGAACCACAGATACGCAGTATTTT.

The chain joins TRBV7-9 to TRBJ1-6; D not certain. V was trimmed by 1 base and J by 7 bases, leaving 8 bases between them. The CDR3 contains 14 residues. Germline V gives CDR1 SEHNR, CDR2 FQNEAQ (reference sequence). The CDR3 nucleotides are TGTGCCAGCAGCTTAGGTCCTCCGAATTCACCCCTCCACTTT. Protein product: CASSLGPPNSPLHF. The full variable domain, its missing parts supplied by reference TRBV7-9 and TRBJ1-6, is DTGVSQNPRHKITKRGQNVTFRCDPISEHNRLYWYRQTLGQGPEFLTYFQNEAQLEKSRLLSDRFSAERPKGSFSTLEIQRTEQGDSAMYLCASSLGPPNSPLHFGNGTRLTVT.

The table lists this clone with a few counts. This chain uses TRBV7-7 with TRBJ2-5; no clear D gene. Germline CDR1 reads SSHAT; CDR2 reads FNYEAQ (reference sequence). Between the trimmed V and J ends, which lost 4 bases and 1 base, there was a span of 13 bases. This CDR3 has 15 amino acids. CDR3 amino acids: CASSSGRVFQETQYF. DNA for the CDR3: TGTGCCAGCAGCTCTGGTCGAGTGTTCCAAGAGACCCAGTACTTC.

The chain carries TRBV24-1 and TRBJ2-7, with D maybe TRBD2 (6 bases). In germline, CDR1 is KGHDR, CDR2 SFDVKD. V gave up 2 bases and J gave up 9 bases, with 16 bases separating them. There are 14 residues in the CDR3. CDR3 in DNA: TGTGCCACCAGTGATTACACCAGGGACTCCAGGCAGTACTTC. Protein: CATSDYTRDSRQYF.

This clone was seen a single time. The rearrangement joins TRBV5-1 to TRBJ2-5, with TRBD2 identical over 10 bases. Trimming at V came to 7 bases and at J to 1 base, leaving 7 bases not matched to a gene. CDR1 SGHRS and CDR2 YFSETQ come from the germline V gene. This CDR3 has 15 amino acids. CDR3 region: CASRLSSGSQETQYF. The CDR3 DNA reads TGCGCCAGCCGCCTATCTAGCGGGAGCCAAGAGACCCAGTACTTC.

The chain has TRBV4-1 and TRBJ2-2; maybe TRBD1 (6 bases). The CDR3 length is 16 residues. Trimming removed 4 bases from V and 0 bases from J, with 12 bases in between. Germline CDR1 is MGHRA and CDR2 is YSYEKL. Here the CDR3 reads CASSPAGQSNTGELFF. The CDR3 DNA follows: TGCGCCAGCAGCCCCGCCGGACAGTCGAACACCGGGGAGCTGTTTTTT.

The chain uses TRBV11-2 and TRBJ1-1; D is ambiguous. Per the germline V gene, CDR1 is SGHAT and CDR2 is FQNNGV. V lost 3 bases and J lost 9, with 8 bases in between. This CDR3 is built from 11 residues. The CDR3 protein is CASSFASQAFF. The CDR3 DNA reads TGTGCCAGCAGCTTTGCTTCCCAAGCTTTCTTT.

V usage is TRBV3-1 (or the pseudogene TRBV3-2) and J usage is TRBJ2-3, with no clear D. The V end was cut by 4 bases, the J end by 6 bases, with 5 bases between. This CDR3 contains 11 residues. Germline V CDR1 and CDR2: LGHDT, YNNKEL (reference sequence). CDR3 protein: CASSLFDTQYF. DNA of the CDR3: TGTGCCAGCAGCCTGTTCGATACGCAGTATTTT.

The CDR3 sequence is CASSYGGLNNEQFF. CDR3 nucleotides: TGTGCCAGCAGTTATGGGGGATTGAACAATGAGCAGTTCTTC. The chain uses TRBV6-5 and TRBJ2-1, with D perhaps being TRBD1 or TRBD2 (5 bases each). CDR1 is MNHEY, CDR2 SVGAGI, per germline. The V end was cut by 3 bases, the J end by 5 bases, with 11 bases between. The CDR3 extends over 14 amino acids.

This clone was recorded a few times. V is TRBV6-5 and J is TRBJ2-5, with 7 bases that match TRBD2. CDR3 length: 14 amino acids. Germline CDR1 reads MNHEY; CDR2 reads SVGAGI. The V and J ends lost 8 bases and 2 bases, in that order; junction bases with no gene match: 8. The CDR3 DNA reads TGTGCCAGCTCCGAAGGGACTATTCAAGAGACCCAGTACTTC. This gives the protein CASSEGTIQETQYF.

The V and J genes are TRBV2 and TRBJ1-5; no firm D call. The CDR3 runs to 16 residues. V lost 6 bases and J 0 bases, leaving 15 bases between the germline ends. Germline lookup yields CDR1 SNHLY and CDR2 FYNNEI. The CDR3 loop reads CASRKNARNSNQPQHF. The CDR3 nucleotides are TGTGCCAGCAGAAAGAATGCAAGAAATAGCAATCAGCCCCAGCATTTT. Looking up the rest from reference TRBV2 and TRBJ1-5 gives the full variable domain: EPEVTQTPSHQVTQMGQEVILRCVPISNHLYFYWYRQILGQKVEFLVSFYNNEISEKSEIFDDQFSVERPDGSNFTLKIRSTKLEDSAMYFCASRKNARNSNQPQHFGDGTRLSIL.

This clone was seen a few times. The CDR3 protein is CASSATRDYNEQFF. CDR3 in DNA: TGTGCCAGCAGCGCGACGAGGGACTACAATGAGCAGTTCTTC. The chain has TRBV7-9 and TRBJ2-1; D is possibly TRBD2 (5 bases). Trimming cost V 5 bases and J 3 bases, with 11 bases left between them. The CDR3 spans 14 residues. The germline gives CDR1 SEHNR, CDR2 FQNEAQ (reference sequence).

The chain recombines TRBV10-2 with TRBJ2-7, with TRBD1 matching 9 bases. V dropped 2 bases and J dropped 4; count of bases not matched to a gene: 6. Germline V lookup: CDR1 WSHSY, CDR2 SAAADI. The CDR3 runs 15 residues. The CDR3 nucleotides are TGCGCCAGCAGTGAGCCGGGACAGGGATCTTACGAGCAGTACTTC. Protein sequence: CASSEPGQGSYEQYF.

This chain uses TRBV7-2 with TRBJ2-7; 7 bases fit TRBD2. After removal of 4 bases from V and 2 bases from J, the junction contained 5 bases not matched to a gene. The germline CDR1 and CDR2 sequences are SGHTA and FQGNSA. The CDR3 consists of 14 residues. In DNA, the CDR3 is TGTGCCAGCAGCTCCGGGGGACTAACCTACGAGCAGTACTTC. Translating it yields CASSSGGLTYEQYF.

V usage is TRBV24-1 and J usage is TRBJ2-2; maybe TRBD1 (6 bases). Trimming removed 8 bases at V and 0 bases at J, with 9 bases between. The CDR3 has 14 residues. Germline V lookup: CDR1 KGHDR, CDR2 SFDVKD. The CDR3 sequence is CATTGAANTGELFF. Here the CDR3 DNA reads TGTGCCACCACAGGGGCTGCGAACACCGGGGAGCTGTTTTTT.

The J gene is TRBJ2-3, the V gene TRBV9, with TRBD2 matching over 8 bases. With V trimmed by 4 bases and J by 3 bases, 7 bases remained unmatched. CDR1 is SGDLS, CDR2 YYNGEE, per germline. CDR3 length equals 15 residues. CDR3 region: CASSPGGTKTDTQYF. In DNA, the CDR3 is TGTGCCAGCAGCCCGGGGGGGACTAAGACAGATACGCAGTATTTT.

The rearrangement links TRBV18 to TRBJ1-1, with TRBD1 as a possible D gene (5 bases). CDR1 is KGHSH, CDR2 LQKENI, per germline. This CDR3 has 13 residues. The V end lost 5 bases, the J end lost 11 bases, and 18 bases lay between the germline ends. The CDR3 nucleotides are TGTGCCAGCTCAACGGGACGGACACAAGGCGCTTTCTTT. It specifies CASSTGRTQGAFF.

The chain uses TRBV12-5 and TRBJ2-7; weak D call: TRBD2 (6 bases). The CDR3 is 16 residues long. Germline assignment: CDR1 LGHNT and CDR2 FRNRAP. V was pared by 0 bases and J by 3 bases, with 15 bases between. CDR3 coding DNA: TGTGCTAGTGGTTTGGTCCCGGGAGTCGAGATCTACGAGCAGTACTTC. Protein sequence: CASGLVPGVEIYEQYF. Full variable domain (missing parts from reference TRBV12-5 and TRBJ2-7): DARVTQTPRHKVTEMGQEVTMRCQPILGHNTVFWYRQTMMQGLELLAYFRNRAPLDDSGMPKDRFSAEMPDATLATLKIQPSEPRDSAVYFCASGLVPGVEIYEQYFGPGTRLTVT.

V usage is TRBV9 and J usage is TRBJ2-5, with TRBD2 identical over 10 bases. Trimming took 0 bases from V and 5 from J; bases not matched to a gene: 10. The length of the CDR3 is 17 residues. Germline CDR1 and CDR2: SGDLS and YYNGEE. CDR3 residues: CASSVGASGSSGETQYF. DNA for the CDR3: TGTGCCAGCAGCGTAGGAGCTAGCGGGAGTTCCGGGGAGACCCAGTACTTC.

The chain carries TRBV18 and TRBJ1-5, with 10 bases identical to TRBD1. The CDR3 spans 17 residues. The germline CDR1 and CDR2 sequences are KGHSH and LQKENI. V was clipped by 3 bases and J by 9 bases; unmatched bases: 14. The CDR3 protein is CASSPNPGTGDWRPQHF. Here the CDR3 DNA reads TGTGCCAGCTCACCTAACCCCGGGACAGGGGATTGGCGGCCCCAGCATTTT.

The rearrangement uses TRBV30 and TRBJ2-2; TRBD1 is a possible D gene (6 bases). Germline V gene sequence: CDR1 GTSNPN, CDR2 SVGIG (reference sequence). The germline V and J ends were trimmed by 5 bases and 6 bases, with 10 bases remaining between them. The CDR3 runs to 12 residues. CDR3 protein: CAWARGPGELFF. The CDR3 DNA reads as TGTGCCTGGGCCAGGGGTCCCGGGGAGCTGTTTTTT.

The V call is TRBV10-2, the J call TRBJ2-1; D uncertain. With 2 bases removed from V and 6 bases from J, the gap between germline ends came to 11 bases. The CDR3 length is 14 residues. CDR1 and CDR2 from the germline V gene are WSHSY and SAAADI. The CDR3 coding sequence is TGCGCCAGCAGTGAGGCTACCCCTCTCAATGAGCAGTTCTTC. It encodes CASSEATPLNEQFF.

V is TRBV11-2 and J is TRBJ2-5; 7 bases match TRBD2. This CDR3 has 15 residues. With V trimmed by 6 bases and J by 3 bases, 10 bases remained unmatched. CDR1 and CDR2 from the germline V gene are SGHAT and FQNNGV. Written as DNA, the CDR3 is TGTGCCAGCAGTCCCACCGGGACTAAGAAAGAGACCCAGTACTTC. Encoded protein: CASSPTGTKKETQYF.

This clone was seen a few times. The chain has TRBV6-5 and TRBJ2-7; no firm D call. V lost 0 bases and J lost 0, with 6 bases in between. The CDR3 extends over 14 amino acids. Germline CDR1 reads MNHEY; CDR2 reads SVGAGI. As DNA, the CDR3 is TGTGCCAGCAGTTACTCGTCCAGCTCCTACGAGCAGTACTTC. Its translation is CASSYSSSSYEQYF.